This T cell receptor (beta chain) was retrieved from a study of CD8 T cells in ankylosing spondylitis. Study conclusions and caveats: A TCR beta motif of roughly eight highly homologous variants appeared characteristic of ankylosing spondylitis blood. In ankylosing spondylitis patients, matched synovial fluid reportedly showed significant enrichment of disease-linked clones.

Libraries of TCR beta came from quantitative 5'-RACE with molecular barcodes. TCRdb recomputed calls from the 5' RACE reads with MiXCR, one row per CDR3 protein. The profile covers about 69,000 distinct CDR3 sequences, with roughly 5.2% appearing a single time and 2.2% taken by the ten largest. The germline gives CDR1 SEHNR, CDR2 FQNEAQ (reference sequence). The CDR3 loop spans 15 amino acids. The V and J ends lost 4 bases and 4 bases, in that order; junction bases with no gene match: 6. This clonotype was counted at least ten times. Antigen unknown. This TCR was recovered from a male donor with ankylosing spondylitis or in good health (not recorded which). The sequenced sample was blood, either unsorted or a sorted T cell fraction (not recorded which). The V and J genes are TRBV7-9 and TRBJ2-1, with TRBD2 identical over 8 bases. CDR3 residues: CASSYPRGVYNEQFF. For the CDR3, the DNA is TGTGCCAGCAGCTACCCGCGGGGGGTGTACAATGAGCAGTTCTTC.